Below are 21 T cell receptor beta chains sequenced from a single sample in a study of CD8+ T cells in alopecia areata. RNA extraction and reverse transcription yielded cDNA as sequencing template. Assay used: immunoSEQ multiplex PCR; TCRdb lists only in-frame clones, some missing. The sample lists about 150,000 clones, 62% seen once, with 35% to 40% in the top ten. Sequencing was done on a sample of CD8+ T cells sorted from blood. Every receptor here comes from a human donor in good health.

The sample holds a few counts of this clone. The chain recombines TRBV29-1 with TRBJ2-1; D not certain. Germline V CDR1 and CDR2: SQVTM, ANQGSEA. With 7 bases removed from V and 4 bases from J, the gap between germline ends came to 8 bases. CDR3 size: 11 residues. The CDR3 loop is CSARLYNEQFF. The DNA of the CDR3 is TGCAGCGCCAGACTTTACAATGAGCAGTTCTTC.

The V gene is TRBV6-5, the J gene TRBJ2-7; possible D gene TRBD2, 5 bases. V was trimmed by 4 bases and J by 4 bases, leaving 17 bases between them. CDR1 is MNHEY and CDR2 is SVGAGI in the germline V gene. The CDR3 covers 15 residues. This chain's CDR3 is CASSLSPPTRYEQYF. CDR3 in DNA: TGTGCCAGCAGTTTATCGCCCCCTACTAGATACGAGCAGTACTTC.

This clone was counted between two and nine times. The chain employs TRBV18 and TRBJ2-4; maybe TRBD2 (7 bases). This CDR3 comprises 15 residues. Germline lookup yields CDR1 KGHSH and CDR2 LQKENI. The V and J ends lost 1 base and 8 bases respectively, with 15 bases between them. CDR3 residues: CASSPRWQGRDIQYF. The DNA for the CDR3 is TGTGCCAGCTCACCACGTTGGCAGGGGAGGGACATTCAGTACTTC.

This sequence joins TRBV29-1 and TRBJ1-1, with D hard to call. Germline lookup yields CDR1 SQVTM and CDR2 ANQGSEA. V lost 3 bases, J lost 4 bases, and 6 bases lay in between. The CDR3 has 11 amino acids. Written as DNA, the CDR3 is TGCAGCGTTGATTGGGGCACTGAAGCTTTCTTT. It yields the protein CSVDWGTEAFF.

The CDR3 spells CASSEALALASTDTQYF. CDR3 DNA: TGTGCCAGCAGTGAAGCGCTTGCGTTAGCGAGCACAGATACGCAGTATTTT. The chain carries TRBV2 and TRBJ2-3; D perhaps matches TRBD2 (5 bases). The CDR3 has 17 residues. Trimming shortened V by 0 bases and J by 0 bases, and 13 bases separated the two germline ends. CDR1 is SNHLY and CDR2 is FYNNEI in the germline V gene.

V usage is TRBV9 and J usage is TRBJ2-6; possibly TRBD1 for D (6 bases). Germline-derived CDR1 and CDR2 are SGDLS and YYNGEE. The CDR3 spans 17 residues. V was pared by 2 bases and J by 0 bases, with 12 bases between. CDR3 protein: CASSVQGPPSGANVLTF. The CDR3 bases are TGTGCCAGCAGCGTCCAGGGGCCGCCCTCTGGGGCCAACGTCCTGACTTTC.

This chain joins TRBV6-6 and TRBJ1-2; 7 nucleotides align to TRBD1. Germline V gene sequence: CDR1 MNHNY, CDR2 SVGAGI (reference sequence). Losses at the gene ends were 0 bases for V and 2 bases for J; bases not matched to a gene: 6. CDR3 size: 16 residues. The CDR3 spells CASSYSRGQPNYGYTF. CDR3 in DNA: TGTGCCAGCAGTTACTCCCGGGGACAGCCAAACTATGGCTACACCTTC.

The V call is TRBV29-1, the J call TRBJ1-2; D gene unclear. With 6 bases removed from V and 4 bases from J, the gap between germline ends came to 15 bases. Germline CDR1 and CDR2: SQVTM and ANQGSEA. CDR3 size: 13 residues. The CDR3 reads CSVRSRGGYGYTF. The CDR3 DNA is TGCAGCGTACGCTCCAGAGGCGGCTATGGCTACACCTTC.

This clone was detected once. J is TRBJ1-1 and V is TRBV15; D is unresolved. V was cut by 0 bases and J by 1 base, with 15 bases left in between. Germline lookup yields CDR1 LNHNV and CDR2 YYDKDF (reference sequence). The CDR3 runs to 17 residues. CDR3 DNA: TGTGCCACCAGCAGAGATGGGATCGAAATGGGGAACACTGAAGCTTTCTTT. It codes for CATSRDGIEMGNTEAFF. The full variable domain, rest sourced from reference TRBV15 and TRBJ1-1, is DAMVIQNPRYQVTQFGKPVTLSCSQTLNHNVMYWYQQKSSQAPKLLFHYYDKDFNNEADTPDNFQSRRPNTSFCFLDIRSPGLGDTAMYLCATSRDGIEMGNTEAFFGQGTRLTVV.

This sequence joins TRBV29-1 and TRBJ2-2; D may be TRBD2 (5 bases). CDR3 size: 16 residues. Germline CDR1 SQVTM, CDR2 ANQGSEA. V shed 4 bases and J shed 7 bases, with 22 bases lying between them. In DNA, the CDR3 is TGCAGCGTTGCTCCAGGAGTAGACTATTCAGGCGGGGAGCTGTTTTTT. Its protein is CSVAPGVDYSGGELFF.

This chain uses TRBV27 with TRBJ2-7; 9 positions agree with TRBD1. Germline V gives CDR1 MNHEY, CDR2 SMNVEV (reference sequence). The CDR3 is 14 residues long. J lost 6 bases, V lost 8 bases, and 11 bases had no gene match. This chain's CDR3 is CASCSGTGKGEQYF. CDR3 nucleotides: TGTGCCAGCTGCTCCGGGACAGGGAAAGGCGAGCAGTACTTC.

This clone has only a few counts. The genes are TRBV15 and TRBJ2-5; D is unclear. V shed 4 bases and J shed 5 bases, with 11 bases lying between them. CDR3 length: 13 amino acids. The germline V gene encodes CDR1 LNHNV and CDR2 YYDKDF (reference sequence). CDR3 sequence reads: CATSTSDEETQYF. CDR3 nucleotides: TGTGCCACCAGCACCTCGGACGAGGAGACCCAGTACTTC.

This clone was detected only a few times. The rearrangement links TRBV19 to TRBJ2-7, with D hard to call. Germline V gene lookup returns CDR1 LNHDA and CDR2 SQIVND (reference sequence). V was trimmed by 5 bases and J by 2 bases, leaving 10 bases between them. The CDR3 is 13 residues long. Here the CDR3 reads CASSQAYTYEQYF. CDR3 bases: TGTGCCAGTAGTCAGGCGTACACCTACGAGCAGTACTTC.

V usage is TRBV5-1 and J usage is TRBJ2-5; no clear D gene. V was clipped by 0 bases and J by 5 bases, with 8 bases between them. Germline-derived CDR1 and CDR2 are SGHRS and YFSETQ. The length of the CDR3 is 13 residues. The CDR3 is CASSLGQKETQYF. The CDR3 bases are TGCGCCAGCAGCTTGGGCCAAAAGGAGACCCAGTACTTC.

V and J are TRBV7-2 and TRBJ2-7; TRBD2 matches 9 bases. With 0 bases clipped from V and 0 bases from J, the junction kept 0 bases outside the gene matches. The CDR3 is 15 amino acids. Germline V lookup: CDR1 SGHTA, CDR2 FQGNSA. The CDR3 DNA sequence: TGTGCCAGCAGCTTAGCTAGCGGGAGCTCCTACGAGCAGTACTTC. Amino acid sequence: CASSLASGSSYEQYF.

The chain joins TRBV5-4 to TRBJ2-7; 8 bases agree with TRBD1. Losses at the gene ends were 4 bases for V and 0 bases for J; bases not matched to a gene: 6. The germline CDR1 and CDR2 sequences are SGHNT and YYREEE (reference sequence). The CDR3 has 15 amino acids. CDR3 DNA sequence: TGTGCCAGCAGCAGTGACAGGGGATTCTCCTACGAGCAGTACTTC. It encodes CASSSDRGFSYEQYF.

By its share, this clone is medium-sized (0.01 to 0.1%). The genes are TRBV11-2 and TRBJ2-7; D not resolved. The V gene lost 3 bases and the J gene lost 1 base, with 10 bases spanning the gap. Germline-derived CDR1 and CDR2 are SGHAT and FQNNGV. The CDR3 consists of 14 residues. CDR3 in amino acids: CASSFSASSYEQYF. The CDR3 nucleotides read TGTGCCAGCAGCTTTTCGGCTAGTTCCTACGAGCAGTACTTC.

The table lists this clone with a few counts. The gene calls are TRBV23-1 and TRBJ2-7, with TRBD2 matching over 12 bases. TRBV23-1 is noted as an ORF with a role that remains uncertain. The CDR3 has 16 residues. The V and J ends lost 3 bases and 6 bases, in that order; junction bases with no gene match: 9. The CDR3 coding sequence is TGCGCCAGCAGTCAGGGAAGACTAGCGGGAGTATGCGAGCAGTACTTC. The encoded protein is CASSQGRLAGVCEQYF.

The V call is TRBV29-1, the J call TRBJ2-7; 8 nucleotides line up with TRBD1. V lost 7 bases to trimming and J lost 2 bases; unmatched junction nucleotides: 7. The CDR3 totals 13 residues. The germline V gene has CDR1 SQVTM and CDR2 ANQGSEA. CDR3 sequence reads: CSGSTGDPYEQYF. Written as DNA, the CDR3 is TGCAGCGGATCGACAGGGGACCCCTACGAGCAGTACTTC.

As DNA, the CDR3 is TGTGCCAGCAGCTTGGGGACTAGCACTTACAATGAGCAGTTCTTC. It encodes CASSLGTSTYNEQFF. The V gene is TRBV5-6, the J gene TRBJ2-1; the match to TRBD2 covers 8 bases. With 0 bases clipped from V and 4 bases from J, the junction kept 3 bases outside the gene matches. The CDR3 covers 15 residues. Germline values: CDR1 SGHDT, CDR2 YYEEEE.

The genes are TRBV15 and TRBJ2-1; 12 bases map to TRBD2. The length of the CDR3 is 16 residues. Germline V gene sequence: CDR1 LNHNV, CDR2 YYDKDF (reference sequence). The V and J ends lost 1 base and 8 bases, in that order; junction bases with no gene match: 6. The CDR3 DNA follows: TGTGCCACCAGCAGAGTGACTAGCGGGGGTTTGTATGAGCAGTTCTTC. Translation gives CATSRVTSGGLYEQFF.